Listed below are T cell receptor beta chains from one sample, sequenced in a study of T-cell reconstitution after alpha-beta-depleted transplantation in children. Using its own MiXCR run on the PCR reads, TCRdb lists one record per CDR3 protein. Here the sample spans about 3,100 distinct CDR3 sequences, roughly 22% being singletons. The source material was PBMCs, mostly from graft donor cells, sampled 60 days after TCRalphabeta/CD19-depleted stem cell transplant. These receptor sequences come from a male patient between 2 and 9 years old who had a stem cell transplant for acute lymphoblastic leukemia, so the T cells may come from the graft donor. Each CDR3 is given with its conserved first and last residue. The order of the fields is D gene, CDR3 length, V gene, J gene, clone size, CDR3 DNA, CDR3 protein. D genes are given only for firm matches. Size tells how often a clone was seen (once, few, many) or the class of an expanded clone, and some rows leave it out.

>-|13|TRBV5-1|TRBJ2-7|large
TGCGCCAGCAGCTTGGCCCTAGCCTACGAGCAGTACTTC
CASSLALAYEQYF
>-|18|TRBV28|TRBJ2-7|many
TGTGCCAGCAGTACTACCCTTGGACGCAGGCCGGGGGCCTACGAGCAGTACTTC
CASSTTLGRRPGAYEQYF
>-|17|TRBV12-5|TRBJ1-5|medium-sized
TGTGCTAGTGGTTTGGTACTTGGCTGGTGGAGCAATCAGCCCCAGCATTTT
CASGLVLGWWSNQPQHF
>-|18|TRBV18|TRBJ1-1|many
TGTGCCAGCTCACCATACCTTGTCTGGGCACCCGCAAACACTGAAGCTTTCTTT
CASSPYLVWAPANTEAFF
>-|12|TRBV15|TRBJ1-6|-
TGTGCCACCAGCAGAGATGTGAGCACCCTCCACTTT
CATSRDVSTLHF
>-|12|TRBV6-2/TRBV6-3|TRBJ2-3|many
TGTGCCAGCAGCCGGACTACAGATACGCAGTATTTT
CASSRTTDTQYF
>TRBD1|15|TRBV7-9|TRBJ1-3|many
TGTGCCAGCAGCAACAGGGGGCTCTCTGGAAACACCATATATTTT
CASSNRGLSGNTIYF
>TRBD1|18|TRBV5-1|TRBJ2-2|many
TGCGCCAGCAGCTTGGGCCCCAGGGGGCGTTCGGGGACCGGGGAGCTGTTTTTT
CASSLGPRGRSGTGELFF
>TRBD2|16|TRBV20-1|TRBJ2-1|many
TGCAGTGCAAGTGCCCCGACTAGCGGGAGGTACAATGAGCAGTTCTTC
CSASAPTSGRYNEQFF
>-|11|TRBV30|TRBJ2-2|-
TGTGCCTGGAGGTCGGGCGGGGAGCTGTTTTTT
CAWRSGGELFF
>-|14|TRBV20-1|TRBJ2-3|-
TGCAGTGCTAGAAGCAGGGGAACTACAGATACGAAGTATTTT
CSARSRGTTDTKYF
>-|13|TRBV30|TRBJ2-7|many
TGTGCCTGGAGTTCTCTCGGGGTTTACGAGCAGTACTTC
CAWSSLGVYEQYF
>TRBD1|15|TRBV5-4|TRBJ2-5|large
TGTGCCAGCAGCTTGGAGGGACAGGGGGCGGAGACCCAGTACTTC
CASSLEGQGAETQYF
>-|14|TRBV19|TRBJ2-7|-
TGTGCCAGTAGTATGGTGTTAAGCACCTACGAGCAGTACTTC
CASSMVLSTYEQYF
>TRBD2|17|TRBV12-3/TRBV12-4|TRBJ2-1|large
TGTGCCAGCAGGCCTTACCCAGCGGGAGCCGACGGGTTTGAGCAGTTCTTC
CASRPYPAGADGFEQFF
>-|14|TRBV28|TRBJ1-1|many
TGTGCCAGCATCTCGGGAGGGAGTAACACTGAAGCTTTCTTT
CASISGGSNTEAFF
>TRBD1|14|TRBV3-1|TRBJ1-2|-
TGTGCCAGCTCCGAAGGGACAGGGGGCTATGGCTCCACCTTC
CASSEGTGGYGSTF
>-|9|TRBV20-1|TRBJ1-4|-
TGCTCAGCTTGGGAAAAACTGTTTTTT
CSAWEKLFF
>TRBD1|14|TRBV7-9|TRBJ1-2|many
TGTGCCAGCAGCTCAGATAGGACAGGGGGAGGCTACACCTTC
CASSSDRTGGGYTF
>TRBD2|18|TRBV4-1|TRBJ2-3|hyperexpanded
TGCGCCAGCAGCCAAACCCTCGGGACTAGCGTTCGAGGAGATACGCAGTATTTT
CASSQTLGTSVRGDTQYF
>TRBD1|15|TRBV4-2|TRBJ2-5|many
TGTGCCAGCAGCCAAGACACAGGGGTCCGAGAGACCCAGTACTTC
CASSQDTGVRETQYF
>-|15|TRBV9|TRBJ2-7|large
TGTGCCAGCAGCGTAGCTGGCGGGGTCTCCTACGAGCAGTACTTC
CASSVAGGVSYEQYF
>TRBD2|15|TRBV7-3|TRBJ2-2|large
TGTGCCAGCAGCTCTCTTGGACTAGTCACCGGGGAGCTGTTTTTT
CASSSLGLVTGELFF
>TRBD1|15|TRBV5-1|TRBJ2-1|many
TGCGCCAGCAGCTTTTTCTCCGGGACAGGCAATGAGCAGTTCTTC
CASSFFSGTGNEQFF
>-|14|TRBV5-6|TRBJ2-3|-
TGTGCCAGCACTCGCGTGGGACGCACAGATACGCAGTATTTT
CASTRVGRTDTQYF
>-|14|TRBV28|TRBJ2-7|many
TGTGCCACCTACAGCGGGCACTTCTTTTACGAGCAGTACTTC
CATYSGHFFYEQYF
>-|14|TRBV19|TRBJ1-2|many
TGTGCCAGTAGACCCCCGGGGGCGCCGGGTGAGGACACCTTC
CASRPPGAPGEDTF
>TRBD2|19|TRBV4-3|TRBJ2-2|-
TGCGCCAGCAGCCAAGACCCCCCAGCGGGAGGGCCGTGGACCGGGGAGCTGTTTTTT
CASSQDPPAGGPWTGELFF
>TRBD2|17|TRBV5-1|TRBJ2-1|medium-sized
TGCGCCAGCAGCTTGGTTTGGACTAGCGGTTATCACAATGAGCAGTTCTTC
CASSLVWTSGYHNEQFF
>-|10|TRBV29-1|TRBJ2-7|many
TGCAGCGTTGGGGGAGGGGGGCAGTACTTC
CSVGGGGQYF
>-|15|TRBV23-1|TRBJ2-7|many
TGCGCCAGCAGTCAATCGAATTTGAGACCCTACGAGCAGTACTTC
CASSQSNLRPYEQYF
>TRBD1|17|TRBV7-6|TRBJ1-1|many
TGTGCCAGCAGCCAAACGACAGGGGCTTTTGCCCGTCTTGAAGCTTTCTTT
CASSQTTGAFARLEAFF
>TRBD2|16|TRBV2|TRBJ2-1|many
TGTGCCAGCAGAGGACTAGCGGGAGGTGGCAGCAATGAGCAGTTCTTC
CASRGLAGGGSNEQFF
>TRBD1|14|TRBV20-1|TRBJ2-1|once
TGCAGTGCGGAGGACAGGGTCACCTACAATGAGCAGTTCTTC
CSAEDRVTYNEQFF
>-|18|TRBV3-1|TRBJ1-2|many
TGTGCCAGCAGCCGCACCAAATCGGCAGCCTCTATTAACTATGGCTACACCTTC
CASSRTKSAASINYGYTF
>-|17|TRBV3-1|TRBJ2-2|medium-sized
TGTGCCAGCAGCCAAGATAACAGCGGCAGGTGGACCGGGGAGCTGTTTTTT
CASSQDNSGRWTGELFF
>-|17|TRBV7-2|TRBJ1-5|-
TGTGCCAGCAGCTCTTACCGACAGATATCTACTAATCAGCCCCAGCATTTT
CASSSYRQISTNQPQHF
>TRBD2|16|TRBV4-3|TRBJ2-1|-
TGCGCCAGCAGCCAAGAGAGCGGGGGTTCCTACAATGAGCAGTTCTTC
CASSQESGGSYNEQFF
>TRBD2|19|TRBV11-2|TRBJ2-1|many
TGTGCCAGCAGCTCCTTCCCGGGACTAGCGGGAGGGCGGGACAATGAGCAGTTCTTC
CASSSFPGLAGGRDNEQFF
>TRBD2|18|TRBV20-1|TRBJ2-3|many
TGCAGTGCTAGAGCAGATTCCCGGACTAGCGGGAGGCCAGATACGCAGTATTTT
CSARADSRTSGRPDTQYF
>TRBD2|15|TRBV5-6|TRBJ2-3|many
TGTGCCAGCAGCTTGACGGGGAGGGGCACAGATACGCAGTATTTT
CASSLTGRGTDTQYF
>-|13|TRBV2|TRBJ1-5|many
TGTGCCACCAAAGGAGGGGGGGGTCAGCCCCAGCATTTT
CATKGGGGQPQHF
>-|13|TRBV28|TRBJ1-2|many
TGTGCCAGCAGACCGAGGACAGCCCGTGGCTACACCTTC
CASRPRTARGYTF
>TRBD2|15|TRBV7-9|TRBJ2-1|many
TGTGCCAGCAGCTGGACTAGCGGGTTCAAAAATGAGCAGTTCTTC
CASSWTSGFKNEQFF
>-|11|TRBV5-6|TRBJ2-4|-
TGTGCCAGCAGCTTGGGGCACATTCAGTACTTC
CASSLGHIQYF
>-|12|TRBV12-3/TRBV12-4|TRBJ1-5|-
TGTGCCAGCAGTGCCCTGGGTCAGCCCCAGCATTTT
CASSALGQPQHF
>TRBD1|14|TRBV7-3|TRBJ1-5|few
TGTGCCAGCAGCTCAGACAGGGGGAATCAGCCCCAGCATTTT
CASSSDRGNQPQHF
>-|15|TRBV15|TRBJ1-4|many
TGTGCCACCAGCAGAGGAGGGGGGCAGTTAAAGAAACTGTTTTTT
CATSRGGGQLKKLFF
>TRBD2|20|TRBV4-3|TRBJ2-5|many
TGCGCCAGCAGCAAATTTCCCGGGACTAGCGGACCCCCCGAGGGGGAGACCCAGTACTTC
CASSKFPGTSGPPEGETQYF
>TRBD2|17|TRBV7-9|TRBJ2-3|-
TGTGCCAGCAGCCCGCGAGGAGAGCGGGAGTACACAGATACGCAGTATTTT
CASSPRGEREYTDTQYF
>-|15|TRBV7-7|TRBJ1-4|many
TGTGCTAGCAGCTTAGCCCCGGCTGTGGAAGAAAAACTGTTTTTT
CASSLAPAVEEKLFF
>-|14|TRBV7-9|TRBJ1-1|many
TGTGCCAGCAGCTTAGGCTCCGTTGGAACTGAAGCTTTCTTT
CASSLGSVGTEAFF
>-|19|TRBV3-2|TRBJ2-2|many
TGTGCCAGCAGCCAAGATTGGGGAGTCAAAGACAGGGGCACCGGGGAGCTGTTTTTT
CASSQDWGVKDRGTGELFF